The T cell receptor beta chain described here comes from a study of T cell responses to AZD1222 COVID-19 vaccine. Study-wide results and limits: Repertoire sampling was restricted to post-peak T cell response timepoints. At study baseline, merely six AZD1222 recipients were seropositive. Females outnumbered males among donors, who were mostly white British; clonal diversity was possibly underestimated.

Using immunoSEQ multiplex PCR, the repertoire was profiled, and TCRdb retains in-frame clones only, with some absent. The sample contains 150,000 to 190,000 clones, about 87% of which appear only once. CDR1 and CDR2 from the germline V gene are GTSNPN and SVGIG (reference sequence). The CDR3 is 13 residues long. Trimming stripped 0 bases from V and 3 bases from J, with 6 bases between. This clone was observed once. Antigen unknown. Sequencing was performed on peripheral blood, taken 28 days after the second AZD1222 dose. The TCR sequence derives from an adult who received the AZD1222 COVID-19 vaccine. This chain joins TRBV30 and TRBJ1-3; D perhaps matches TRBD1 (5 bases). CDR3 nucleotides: TGTGCCTGGAGTGTACAGGTTGGAAACACCATATATTTT. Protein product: CAWSVQVGNTIYF. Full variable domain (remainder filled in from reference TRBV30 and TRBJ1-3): SQTIHQWPATLVQPVGSPLSLECTVEGTSNPNLYWYRQAAGRGLQLLFYSVGIGQISSEVPQNLSASRPQDRQFILSSKKLLLSDSGFYLCAWSVQVGNTIYFGEGSWLTVV.